Following are 29 T cell receptor beta chains from one sample sequenced in a study of shared clonotypes between healthy human individuals. CD8 cells classed as naive were CD45RO-negative and positively selected for CCR7, excluding terminally differentiated effector memory CD45RA+ cells. The data were produced by immunoSEQ multiplex PCR, yet TCRdb's version contains in-frame clones alone and is incomplete. This repertoire shows 2 million to 2.5 million clones, about 94% found once; its top ten account for approximately 1.2%. Sample: naive CD8+ T cells sorted from blood. The source is a man younger than 35 in good health.

The chain has TRBV11-2 and TRBJ2-3; 9 positions agree with TRBD2. The CDR3 loop spans 14 amino acids. The J segment lost 6 bases and the V segment lost 5 bases, leaving 6 bases of the junction unmatched. CDR1 SGHAT and CDR2 FQNNGV come from the germline V gene. The CDR3, as DNA: TGTGCCAGCAGCCCAAGCGGGGGGTGGGATACGCAGTATTTT. This gives the protein CASSPSGGWDTQYF.

This clone occurred once. This chain uses TRBV18 with TRBJ2-3; 9 positions agree with TRBD1. Germline CDR1 reads KGHSH; CDR2 reads LQKENI. This CDR3 has 18 amino acids. V was clipped by 2 bases and J by 2 bases; unmatched bases: 11. CDR3 in DNA: TGTGCCAGCTCACCAACCACCTGGGACAGGGAAAACACAGATACGCAGTATTTT. This translates into CASSPTTWDRENTDTQYF.

Notes on this clone: This CDR3 is also generated by other DNA sequences in the sample. The chain carries TRBV6-5 and TRBJ2-3; unclear D gene. This CDR3 spans 14 amino acids. V shed 0 bases and J shed 0 bases, with 4 bases lying between them. Germline V gene data show CDR1 as MNHEY and CDR2 as SVGAGI. Here the CDR3 DNA reads TGTGCCAGCAGTTACTCGAGGAGCACAGATACGCAGTATTTT. Protein product: CASSYSRSTDTQYF.

CDR3: CASSQEAGGADGYTF. The CDR3 coding sequence is TGTGCCAGCAGCCAAGAGGCAGGGGGCGCGGATGGCTACACCTTC. The chain has TRBV14 and TRBJ1-2; 8 nucleotides line up with TRBD1. This CDR3 region has 15 residues. V was clipped by 0 bases and J by 6 bases; unmatched bases: 6. CDR1 and CDR2 (germline): SGHDN, FVKESK.

V usage is TRBV7-2 and J usage is TRBJ2-1; D gene ambiguous. The germline V gene has CDR1 SGHTA and CDR2 FQGNSA. The V end was cut by 5 bases, the J end by 4 bases, with 12 bases between. The CDR3 is 14 amino acids. Here the CDR3 DNA reads TGTGCCAGCAGCATTGGGCCCTCATACAATGAGCAGTTCTTC. Translation: CASSIGPSYNEQFF.

The rearrangement links TRBV18 to TRBJ1-2, with 9 nucleotides matching TRBD1. This CDR3 is 17 amino acids long. The trim removed 5 bases at V and 4 bases at J, leaving 14 bases unmatched. Germline CDR1 and CDR2: KGHSH and LQKENI. The chain's CDR3 is CASSITPGQGISYGYTF. The CDR3 DNA reads TGTGCCAGCTCAATAACCCCCGGACAGGGGATTTCCTATGGCTACACCTTC.

This clone was found once. The same CDR3 can be traced to other DNA sequences in this sample. This chain connects TRBV5-6 to TRBJ2-3; a weak D match, TRBD2 (5 bases). CDR1 is SGHDT and CDR2 is YYEEEE in the germline V gene. With 2 bases removed from V and 2 bases from J, the gap between germline ends came to 9 bases. This CDR3 has 14 amino acids. CDR3: CASSLVSVTDTQYF. The CDR3 DNA sequence: TGTGCCAGCAGCTTAGTTAGCGTCACAGATACGCAGTATTTT.

The chain couples TRBV4-2 to TRBJ2-7; 7 bases fit TRBD2. Trimming took 3 bases from V and 2 from J; bases not matched to a gene: 7. Germline loops: CDR1 LGHNA, CDR2 YNFKEQ. The CDR3 extends over 15 amino acids. In DNA, the CDR3 is TGTGCCAGCAGCCATGGGGGGGGTGGAACCTACGAGCAGTACTTC. Amino acid sequence: CASSHGGGGTYEQYF.

The V call is TRBV27, the J call TRBJ1-2; 10 bases fit TRBD1. In germline, CDR1 is MNHEY, CDR2 SMNVEV (reference sequence). The CDR3 totals 16 residues. J lost 4 bases, V lost 4 bases, and 9 bases had no gene match. The DNA for the CDR3 is TGTGCCAGCAGTTCCTCTACCGGGACAGGGGTCTATGGCTACACCTTC. Protein sequence: CASSSSTGTGVYGYTF.

J is TRBJ2-3 and V is TRBV28; D is perhaps TRBD2 (6 bases). The germline CDR1 and CDR2 sequences are MDHEN and SYDVKM. V was clipped by 6 bases and J by 3 bases, with 13 bases between them. The CDR3 sequence is 14 residues long. CDR3 sequence reads: CASSPVGGTDTQYF. In DNA, the CDR3 is TGTGCCAGCAGCCCTGTGGGGGGTACAGATACGCAGTATTTT.

The chain links TRBV5-6 to TRBJ2-7; tentatively, D is TRBD1 (5 bases). V lost 2 bases and J lost 6, with 9 bases in between. The CDR3 spans 12 residues. From germline, CDR1 is SGHDT and CDR2 YYEEEE. DNA for the CDR3: TGTGCCAGCAGCTTAGGGGTTGCCGAGCAGTACTTC. Translated: CASSLGVAEQYF.

The V and J genes are TRBV2 and TRBJ1-4; 7 positions agree with TRBD1. Germline CDR1 is SNHLY and CDR2 is FYNNEI. CDR3 size: 14 residues. Trimming cost V 7 bases and J 6 bases; bases outside gene matches: 8. The CDR3 DNA reads as TGTGCCAGCACCTTCACAGGGGTGTATGAAAAACTGTTTTTT. Amino acids: CASTFTGVYEKLFF.

With respect to this clone: This same CDR3 is encoded by further DNA sequences in the sample. The chain couples TRBV9 to TRBJ1-2, with D maybe TRBD1 (6 bases). Germline CDR1 reads SGDLS; CDR2 reads YYNGEE. V was clipped by 0 bases and J by 4 bases, with 10 bases between them. The CDR3 has 14 residues. The CDR3 DNA reads as TGTGCCAGCAGCGTAGGAGGGGGAACCTATGGCTACACCTTC. As protein: CASSVGGGTYGYTF.

The chain joins TRBV27 to TRBJ2-7, with TRBD1 as a possible D gene (5 bases). This CDR3 contains 13 residues. The germline gives CDR1 MNHEY, CDR2 SMNVEV (reference sequence). The V end lost 3 bases, the J end lost 3 bases, and 9 bases lay between the germline ends. As DNA, the CDR3 is TGTGCCAGCAGTTTCGACAGCTTCTACGAGCAGTACTTC. This gives the protein CASSFDSFYEQYF.

The chain has TRBV6-5 and TRBJ2-7, with 7 bases lining up with TRBD1. CDR1 is MNHEY, CDR2 SVGAGI, per germline. With 4 bases clipped from V and 3 bases from J, the junction kept 3 bases outside the gene matches. The CDR3 is made up of 13 amino acids. The CDR3 sequence: CASSSDRDYEQYF. The CDR3 DNA follows: TGTGCCAGCAGTTCCGACAGGGACTACGAGCAGTACTTC.

V usage is TRBV9 and J usage is TRBJ2-5, with D unresolved. V dropped 3 bases and J dropped 2 bases, with 8 bases sitting between them. Germline V gene lookup returns CDR1 SGDLS and CDR2 YYNGEE. This CDR3 region has 13 residues. The CDR3 DNA sequence: TGTGCCAGCAGCGGCCAAAATCAAGAGACCCAGTACTTC. Translating gives CASSGQNQETQYF.

This clone has just a few counts. Other DNA sequences within the sample encode an identical CDR3. This chain joins TRBV27 and TRBJ2-2; D unclear. V lost 2 bases, J lost 6 bases, and 4 bases lay in between. The germline V gene has CDR1 MNHEY and CDR2 SMNVEV (reference sequence). The CDR3 spans 12 residues. The CDR3 coding sequence is TGTGCCAGCAGTTTAATCTCCGGGGAGCTGTTTTTT. It is translated as CASSLISGELFF.

The V call is TRBV4-1, the J call TRBJ2-2; D is unclear. The V gene lost 1 base and the J gene lost 0 bases, with 6 bases spanning the gap. The length of the CDR3 is 15 residues. Germline assignment: CDR1 MGHRA and CDR2 YSYEKL. Written as DNA, the CDR3 is TGCGCCAGCAGCCAAGTACAAGCGAACACCGGGGAGCTGTTTTTT. It translates to CASSQVQANTGELFF.

A word on this clone: The sample holds other DNA sequences that translate to the same CDR3. The chain combines TRBV2 with TRBJ2-5; a possible D gene is TRBD2 (7 bases). The V gene lost 0 bases and the J gene lost 5 bases, with 13 bases spanning the gap. Germline CDR1 reads SNHLY; CDR2 reads FYNNEI. The CDR3 covers 15 residues. CDR3 sequence (DNA): TGTGCCAGCAGTGAAGCGGGGGGGGCGAGGGAGACCCAGTACTTC. Its protein product is CASSEAGGARETQYF.

The chain uses TRBV4-2 and TRBJ2-3; the D gene is possibly TRBD2 (5 bases). The CDR3 is made up of 15 amino acids. CDR1 is LGHNA and CDR2 is YNFKEQ in the germline V gene. Trimming removed 7 bases from V and 5 bases from J, with 19 bases in between. CDR3 sequence: CASTFYPDSIDTQYF. In DNA form, the CDR3 reads TGTGCCAGCACCTTCTACCCGGACTCGATAGATACGCAGTATTTT.

The gene calls are TRBV28 and TRBJ2-7; 12 nucleotides agree with TRBD1. The length of the CDR3 is 16 residues. Looked up from germline, CDR1 is MDHEN and CDR2 is SYDVKM. The J segment lost 4 bases and the V segment lost 6 bases, leaving 10 bases of the junction unmatched. The CDR3 loop reads CASRSGTGGTLYEQYF. For the CDR3, the DNA is TGTGCCAGCAGGTCCGGGACAGGGGGCACATTATACGAGCAGTACTTC.

On this clone itself: Germline and junction disagree at one end, which may indicate a read error. This chain joins TRBV2 and TRBJ2-2, with D perhaps matching TRBD2 (6 bases). CDR1 is SNHLY and CDR2 is FYNNEI in the germline V gene. The CDR3 has 15 residues. In DNA form, the CDR3 reads TGTGCCAGCAGTGAAGTTGCGGGGAACACCGGGGAGCTGCTTTTT. Amino acids: CASSEVAGNTGELLF.

The chain links TRBV7-9 to TRBJ2-7; 8 nucleotides agree with TRBD2. Germline lookup yields CDR1 SEHNR and CDR2 FQNEAQ (reference sequence). Trimming took 5 bases from V and 0 from J; bases not matched to a gene: 3. There are 14 residues in the CDR3. The CDR3 loop reads CASSILADSYEQYF. For the CDR3, the DNA is TGTGCCAGCAGCATACTAGCGGACTCCTACGAGCAGTACTTC.

The gene calls are TRBV28 and TRBJ2-3; TRBD1 might be the D (6 bases). The CDR3 has 14 residues. Trimming took off 6 bases at V and 1 base at J, with 11 bases between the two ends. CDR1 is MDHEN, CDR2 SYDVKM, per germline. This chain's CDR3 is CASRTGLRTDTQYF. The CDR3 coding sequence is TGTGCCAGCAGAACAGGGTTGCGCACAGATACGCAGTATTTT.

In the case of this clone: A junction boundary mismatches the germline segment, possibly from a read error. The sample carries other DNA sequences with the same CDR3. The chain recombines TRBV7-9 with TRBJ2-7; the D gene is possibly TRBD2 (6 bases). This CDR3 is built from 13 residues. Germline CDR1 reads SEHNR; CDR2 reads FQNEAQ (reference sequence). CDR3 in amino acids: CASSLAQGNEQYF. CDR3 coding DNA: TGTGCCAGCAGCCTAGCGCAGGGAAACGAGCAGTACTTC.

The J gene is TRBJ2-7, the V gene TRBV7-8, with D perhaps given as TRBD1 or TRBD2 (5 bases each). Germline V CDR1 and CDR2: SGHVS, FQNEAQ. The CDR3 spans 14 residues. Trimming stripped 2 bases from V and 4 bases from J, with 12 bases between. Here the CDR3 DNA reads TGTGCCAGCAGCTTACGATGGGACGGATACGAGCAGTACTTC. Its protein product is CASSLRWDGYEQYF.

This clone has just one count. The rearrangement links TRBV29-1 to TRBJ1-1; D is unclear. Germline-derived CDR1 and CDR2 are SQVTM and ANQGSEA. The V end lost 6 bases, the J end lost 5 bases, and 10 bases lay between the germline ends. The CDR3 totals 11 residues. CDR3 in DNA: TGCAGCGTAAGTAGCATGACTGAAGCTTTCTTT. It yields the protein CSVSSMTEAFF.

The V gene is TRBV4-1, the J gene TRBJ2-7; TRBD2 matches at 10 bases. Trimming at V came to 0 bases and at J to 4 bases, leaving 6 bases not matched to a gene. CDR1 and CDR2 from the germline V gene are MGHRA and YSYEKL. This CDR3 spans 16 amino acids. Written as DNA, the CDR3 is TGCGCCAGCAGCCAAGATCAGGCTAGCGGGAGTTACGAGCAGTACTTC. Translation: CASSQDQASGSYEQYF.

The chain links TRBV30 to TRBJ2-7; 9 bases fit TRBD1. Germline loops: CDR1 GTSNPN, CDR2 SVGIG (reference sequence). V lost 0 bases to trimming and J lost 2 bases; unmatched junction nucleotides: 5. The CDR3 totals 15 residues. The CDR3 region is CAWSVLTGGAYEQYF. CDR3 sequence (DNA): TGTGCCTGGAGTGTACTGACAGGGGGGGCCTACGAGCAGTACTTC.